Listed here are 24 T cell receptor beta chains from one sample, sequenced in a study of beta chain features in type 1 diabetes (dated by TCRdb to 2016 to 2019). Libraries were prepared through the immunoSEQ multiplex PCR assay. The entire amount of isolated RNA was reverse transcribed using the High Capacity cDNA Reverse Transcription Kit, so the sequenced TCRB transcripts were expressed ones. Entries here come from immuneACCESS through TCRdb and include only in-frame sequences with V and J called. Some clones fail to appear in such tables; in the studies checked, an unresolved V gene covers under half of the shortfall, and the cause of the remainder is unknown. Recorded for this sample are 200,000 to 250,000 clones; under 13% of them occurred a single time. The ten largest clones add up to less than 1.5% of the sample. The sequencing sample was made of central memory CD4+ T cells from blood. These receptors were obtained from a man younger than 35 in good health.

This clone was detected ten times or more. The rearrangement joins TRBV7-2 to TRBJ2-1, with D possibly TRBD2 on 6 matching bases. The CDR3 contains 15 residues. Deletions cut 5 bases from V and 5 bases from J, with 16 bases between. Germline-derived CDR1 and CDR2 are SGHTA and FQGNSA. CDR3 loop: CASSPGREFHNEQFF. CDR3 nucleotides: TGTGCCAGCAGCCCAGGACGGGAGTTCCACAATGAGCAGTTCTTC. Full variable domain (outside the CDR3, taken from reference TRBV7-2 and TRBJ2-1): GAGVSQSPSNKVTEKGKDVELRCDPISGHTALYWYRQSLGQGLEFLIYFQGNSAPDKSGLPSDRFSAERTGGSVSTLTIQRTQQEDSAVYLCASSPGREFHNEQFFGPGTRLTVL.

This clone was seen many times. CDR3 bases: TGTGCCAGCAGTGAATGGGCTATGGGCCAGCCCCAGCATTTT. It translates to CASSEWAMGQPQHF. The chain has TRBV6-1 and TRBJ1-5; D is unresolved. The CDR3 is 14 amino acids. Trimming shortened V by 2 bases and J by 7 bases, and 12 bases separated the two germline ends. The germline V gene encodes CDR1 MNHNS and CDR2 SASEGT.

This clone has only a few counts. This chain joins TRBV4-1 and TRBJ1-3; tentative D call: TRBD1 (6 bases). CDR3 length equals 15 residues. Germline V gene lookup returns CDR1 MGHRA and CDR2 YSYEKL. Deletions cut 0 bases from V and 7 bases from J, with 13 bases between. CDR3 sequence: CASSQDRQGYNTIYF. The CDR3 coding sequence is TGCGCCAGCAGCCAAGATCGGCAGGGGTACAACACCATATATTTT.

The chain has TRBV10-3 and TRBJ2-7, with D perhaps TRBD1 (5 bases). Germline V gene lookup returns CDR1 ENHRY and CDR2 SYGVKD. V was pared by 10 bases and J by 2 bases, with 9 bases between. CDR3 size: 11 residues. This chain's CDR3 is CATLDTYEQYF. The CDR3 nucleotides are TGTGCCACCTTGGACACCTACGAGCAGTACTTC.

This clone appeared a few times. The chain's CDR3 is CAWTQGRVRNNEQFF. The CDR3 DNA is TGTGCCTGGACCCAAGGCAGGGTTAGGAACAATGAGCAGTTCTTC. The V and J genes are TRBV30 and TRBJ2-1; D possibly corresponds to TRBD1 (5 bases). This CDR3 has 15 amino acids. V dropped 4 bases and J dropped 5 bases, with 18 bases sitting between them. Germline lookup yields CDR1 GTSNPN and CDR2 SVGIG (reference sequence).

Here the CDR3 DNA reads TGTGCCAGCAGGAATGAAGATACGCAGTATTTT. This gives the protein CASRNEDTQYF. The chain uses TRBV2 and TRBJ2-3; D is unresolved. This CDR3 spans 11 amino acids. Germline lookup yields CDR1 SNHLY and CDR2 FYNNEI. Trimming cost V 6 bases and J 5 bases, with 6 bases left between them. Full variable domain (remainder filled in from reference TRBV2 and TRBJ2-3): EPEVTQTPSHQVTQMGQEVILRCVPISNHLYFYWYRQILGQKVEFLVSFYNNEISEKSEIFDDQFSVERPDGSNFTLKIRSTKLEDSAMYFCASRNEDTQYFGPGTRLTVL.

This clone was counted only a few times. The chain links TRBV15 to TRBJ2-3; tentatively, D is TRBD2 (5 bases). Germline V lookup: CDR1 LNHNV, CDR2 YYDKDF (reference sequence). Trimming removed 5 bases at V and 7 bases at J, with 10 bases between. CDR3 length equals 12 residues. The CDR3 sequence is CATSLSGNTQYF. DNA of the CDR3: TGTGCCACCAGCCTTTCGGGAAATACGCAGTATTTT.

The chain carries TRBV10-3 and TRBJ1-1, with D possibly TRBD1 on 6 matching bases. Trimming pared 2 bases from V and 4 bases from J, leaving 14 bases between. Germline V CDR1 and CDR2: ENHRY, SYGVKD. There are 15 residues in the CDR3. CDR3 nucleotides: TGTGCCATCAGTGAGCCTCAGGGGAGGACCACTGAAGCTTTCTTT. Its protein is CAISEPQGRTTEAFF.

The V gene is TRBV7-9, the J gene TRBJ2-7; D is ambiguous. Germline V CDR1 and CDR2: SEHNR, FQNEAQ (reference sequence). There are 13 residues in the CDR3. Trimming took off 5 bases at V and 4 bases at J, with 12 bases between the two ends. DNA for the CDR3: TGTGCCAGCAGCCTTTCCGGCCGGTACGAGCAGTACTTC. Its protein is CASSLSGRYEQYF. Using reference TRBV7-9 and TRBJ2-7 for the parts outside the CDR3, the full variable domain is DTGVSQNPRHKITKRGQNVTFRCDPISEHNRLYWYRQTLGQGPEFLTYFQNEAQLEKSRLLSDRFSAERPKGSFSTLEIQRTEQGDSAMYLCASSLSGRYEQYFGPGTRLTVT.

This clone was observed a handful of times. The chain employs TRBV7-2 and TRBJ2-1, with D possibly matching TRBD2 (6 bases). The CDR3 is 12 amino acids. CDR1 is SGHTA, CDR2 FQGNSA, per germline. V lost 5 bases and J lost 7, with 9 bases in between. The CDR3: CASSPGRNEQFF. CDR3 bases: TGTGCCAGCAGCCCCGGGAGAAATGAGCAGTTCTTC.

This clone was detected only a few times. The chain is built from TRBV7-2 and TRBJ2-1; 10 nucleotides agree with TRBD2. The germline CDR1 and CDR2 sequences are SGHTA and FQGNSA. With 5 bases clipped from V and 4 bases from J, the junction kept 5 bases outside the gene matches. The CDR3 is 15 amino acids. This CDR3 is CASSPGLAEYNEQFF. The CDR3 bases are TGTGCCAGCAGCCCCGGACTAGCGGAGTACAATGAGCAGTTCTTC. The full variable domain, with the rest looked up from reference TRBV7-2 and TRBJ2-1, is GAGVSQSPSNKVTEKGKDVELRCDPISGHTALYWYRQSLGQGLEFLIYFQGNSAPDKSGLPSDRFSAERTGGSVSTLTIQRTQQEDSAVYLCASSPGLAEYNEQFFGPGTRLTVL.

This clone was seen many times. V is TRBV30 and J is TRBJ2-7, with 9 bases aligning to TRBD1. CDR3 length: 16 residues. Germline trimming cut 3 bases from V and 4 bases from J; bases unmatched to any gene: 13. CDR1 and CDR2 (germline): GTSNPN, SVGIG (reference sequence). CDR3 nucleotides: TGTGCCTGGAGGAGCAGTCCGGGACAGGGTAAATACGAGCAGTACTTC. Translated: CAWRSSPGQGKYEQYF. Looking up the rest from reference TRBV30 and TRBJ2-7 gives the full variable domain: SQTIHQWPATLVQPVGSPLSLECTVEGTSNPNLYWYRQAAGRGLQLLFYSVGIGQISSEVPQNLSASRPQDRQFILSSKKLLLSDSGFYLCAWRSSPGQGKYEQYFGPGTRLTVT.

This clone showed up many times. V usage is TRBV2 and J usage is TRBJ1-3; D unresolved. The CDR3 is made up of 14 amino acids. Germline CDR1 is SNHLY and CDR2 is FYNNEI. Trimming took off 6 bases at V and 0 bases at J, with 9 bases between the two ends. CDR3 DNA sequence: TGTGCCAGCAGGGGTGAATACTCTGGAAACACCATATATTTT. Translating gives CASRGEYSGNTIYF. The entire variable domain, with the rest obtained from reference TRBV2 and TRBJ1-3, is as follows: EPEVTQTPSHQVTQMGQEVILRCVPISNHLYFYWYRQILGQKVEFLVSFYNNEISEKSEIFDDQFSVERPDGSNFTLKIRSTKLEDSAMYFCASRGEYSGNTIYFGEGSWLTVV.

The chain combines TRBV4-2 with TRBJ1-3; tentative D call: TRBD1 (6 bases). The length of the CDR3 is 16 residues. CDR1 and CDR2 (germline): LGHNA, YNFKEQ. Trimming left V 4 bases short and J 3 bases short, with 16 bases between. CDR3 sequence (DNA): TGTGCCAGCAGCCGGGAGACAGGTAGCGATGGAAACACCATATATTTT. Residues: CASSRETGSDGNTIYF.

This clone was seen ten or more times. The rearrangement joins TRBV7-2 to TRBJ2-2, with D possibly matching TRBD2 (6 bases). The CDR3 runs to 16 residues. Germline CDR1 SGHTA, CDR2 FQGNSA. V lost 2 bases and J lost 4, with 14 bases in between. The CDR3: CASSLYGGKSTGELFF. For the CDR3, the DNA is TGTGCCAGCAGCTTATATGGCGGGAAAAGCACCGGGGAGCTGTTTTTT.

This sequence joins TRBV5-1 and TRBJ2-7; TRBD2 might be the D (5 bases). This CDR3 has 14 residues. The V gene lost 1 base and the J gene lost 3 bases, with 11 bases spanning the gap. Germline CDR1 reads SGHRS; CDR2 reads YFSETQ. CDR3 residues: CASSLMDWNYEQYF. The CDR3 coding sequence is TGCGCCAGCAGCTTGATGGACTGGAACTACGAGCAGTACTTC.

The chain employs TRBV4-2 and TRBJ2-3; D may be TRBD1 (6 bases). This CDR3 comprises 15 residues. Per germline, CDR1 LGHNA and CDR2 YNFKEQ. The ends were cut back, 0 bases at V and 3 bases at J, with 10 bases in the middle. CDR3 residues: CASSQDPGTTDTQYF. As DNA, the CDR3 is TGTGCCAGCAGCCAAGACCCCGGGACAACAGATACGCAGTATTTT.

This clone was counted only a few times. This chain connects TRBV7-9 to TRBJ1-1; the D is unclear. Germline CDR1 is SEHNR and CDR2 is FQNEAQ (reference sequence). There are 14 residues in the CDR3. V lost 0 bases to trimming and J lost 3 bases, with 8 bases between them. The chain's CDR3 is CASSLAQRYTEAFF. CDR3 coding DNA: TGTGCCAGCAGCTTAGCGCAGAGATACACTGAAGCTTTCTTT.

The V and J genes are TRBV30 and TRBJ2-5; D is undetermined. Germline V gives CDR1 GTSNPN, CDR2 SVGIG (reference sequence). The CDR3 is 12 residues long. V lost 3 bases to trimming and J lost 4 bases, with 9 bases between them. For the CDR3, the DNA is TGTGCCTGGAGCCTGTACGGAGAGACCCAGTACTTC. The encoded protein is CAWSLYGETQYF.

The chain carries TRBV5-6 and TRBJ2-3, with D possibly matching TRBD2 (7 bases). CDR3 size: 16 residues. CDR1 is SGHDT and CDR2 is YYEEEE in the germline V gene. The V and J ends lost 6 bases and 1 base respectively, with 18 bases between them. CDR3 protein: CASTTLGGVGTDTQYF. The CDR3 nucleotides are TGTGCCAGCACAACCCTAGGGGGGGTTGGCACAGATACGCAGTATTTT.

In its sample, this clone was seen a few times. The chain recombines TRBV6-1 with TRBJ2-1; D not certain. Looked up from germline, CDR1 is MNHNS and CDR2 is SASEGT. The CDR3 length is 14 residues. V shed 6 bases and J shed 3 bases, with 12 bases lying between them. The CDR3 loop reads CASRVDLVYNEQFF. As DNA, the CDR3 is TGTGCCAGCAGGGTTGATCTAGTCTACAATGAGCAGTTCTTC.

By share of the sample, this clone is medium-sized. V is TRBV2 and J is TRBJ1-1; D unresolved. In germline, CDR1 is SNHLY, CDR2 FYNNEI. V was trimmed by 6 bases and J by 4 bases, leaving 12 bases between them. The CDR3 has 13 amino acids. CDR3 DNA sequence: TGTGCCAGCAGGTCGAGCAGGCTCACTGAAGCTTTCTTT. Its translation: CASRSSRLTEAFF.

The sample holds a few counts of this clone. This likely stems from a read error, as it lies one base from a far larger clone. This specimen includes other DNA sequences encoding the same CDR3. The chain employs TRBV7-2 and TRBJ2-5; unclear D gene. The ends were cut back, 4 bases at V and 0 bases at J, with 3 bases in the middle. The CDR3 length is 12 residues. The germline V gene encodes CDR1 SGHTA and CDR2 FQGNSA. The CDR3 sequence is CASSWYQETQYF. The CDR3 DNA is TGTGCCAGCAGCTGGTACCAAGAGACCCAGTACTTC.

The chain recombines TRBV30 with TRBJ2-7; maybe TRBD1 (6 bases). The germline gives CDR1 GTSNPN, CDR2 SVGIG (reference sequence). Trimming left V 2 bases short and J 5 bases short, with 16 bases between. CDR3 size: 14 residues. CDR3: CAWSKQGFRNEQYF. The CDR3 DNA is TGTGCCTGGAGTAAACAGGGCTTTAGAAACGAGCAGTACTTC.